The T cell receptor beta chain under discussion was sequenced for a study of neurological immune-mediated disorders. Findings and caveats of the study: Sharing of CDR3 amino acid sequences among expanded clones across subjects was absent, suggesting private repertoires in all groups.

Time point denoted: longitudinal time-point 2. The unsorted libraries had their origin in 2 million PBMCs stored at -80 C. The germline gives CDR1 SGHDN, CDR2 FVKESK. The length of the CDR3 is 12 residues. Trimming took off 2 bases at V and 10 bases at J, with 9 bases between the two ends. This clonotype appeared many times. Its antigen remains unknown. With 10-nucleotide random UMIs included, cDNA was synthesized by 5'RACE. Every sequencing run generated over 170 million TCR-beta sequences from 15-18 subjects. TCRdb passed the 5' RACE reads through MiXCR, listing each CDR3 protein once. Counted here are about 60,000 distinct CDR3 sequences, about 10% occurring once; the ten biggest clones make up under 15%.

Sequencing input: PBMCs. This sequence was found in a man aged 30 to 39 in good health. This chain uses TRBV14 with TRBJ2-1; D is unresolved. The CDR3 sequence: CASSQSWLEQFF. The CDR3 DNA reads TGTGCCAGCAGCCAATCCTGGCTAGAGCAGTTCTTC.